This TCR beta chain stems from a study of T cells in Graves' hyperthyroidism and ophthalmopathy. Regions amplified from RNA transcripts were the TCR beta CDR3 regions. Primed by the HTBI set, a first-round RT-PCR was run on the TCR CDR3. TCRdb passed the multiplex PCR reads through MiXCR, listing each CDR3 protein once. The sample has about 290,000 distinct CDR3 sequences, about an eighth seen once. The sample holds many counts of this clonotype. The CDR3 is 17 amino acids. The V and J ends lost 0 bases and 9 bases, in that order; junction bases with no gene match: 13. Per the germline V gene, CDR1 is SGHVS and CDR2 is FNYEAQ.

The chain employs TRBV7-6 and TRBJ2-1; the match to TRBD2 covers 8 bases. The sample comprised blood. The receptor's source is a woman aged 25 to 39 with Graves' hyperthyroidism that later progressed to Graves' ophthalmopathy. The CDR3, as DNA: TGTGCCAGCAGCTTAGCGCTCCTAGCGGGCGCGGGGGGTGAGCAGTTCTTC. Protein: CASSLALLAGAGGEQFF.